This is a list of T cell receptor beta chains from one sample in a study of cytomegalovirus exposure and HLA in healthy donors. Repertoires were generated with immunoSEQ multiplex PCR, while TCRdb's copy carries only in-frame clones and drops some. The repertoire holds around 160,000 clones, with around 80% as singletons. Sequences were obtained from PBMCs. The source is a male donor in good health and CMV-seropositive. Both conserved end residues are part of each CDR3. A D gene is named only where the DNA matches it firmly.

V,D,J,DNA,CDR3
TRBV11-2,NA,TRBJ2-7,TGTGCCAGCAGCTTAGACCGGGACACCGAGCAGTACTTC,CASSLDRDTEQYF
TRBV19,TRBD1,TRBJ1-2,TGTGCCAGTATCTCAGGACAGGGTCATGATGGCTACACCTTC,CASISGQGHDGYTF
TRBV7-6,TRBD1,TRBJ2-7,TGTGCCAGCAGCTTAGACTGGCAGGGGGCAGACAGCGAGCAGTACTTC,CASSLDWQGADSEQYF
TRBV7-6,TRBD2,TRBJ2-2,TGTGCCAGCAGCTCCCGGCCGGGGGGGAACACCGGGGAGCTGTTTTTT,CASSSRPGGNTGELFF
TRBV5-4,NA,TRBJ2-2,TGTGCCGTCCATGGGCGGAACACCGGGGAGCTGTTTTTT,CAVHGRNTGELFF
TRBV5-6,TRBD1,TRBJ2-7,TGTGCCAGCAGCTTTTTGGGGACAGGCTCGGACGAGCAGTACTTC,CASSFLGTGSDEQYF
TRBV30,TRBD2,TRBJ2-7,TGTGCCTGGACTAGCGGGAGTTGGCACGAGCAGTACTTC,CAWTSGSWHEQYF
TRBV28,NA,TRBJ2-7,TGTGCCAGTAACTATGGGGGGAGCTCCTACGAGCAGTACTTC,CASNYGGSSYEQYF
TRBV5-8,TRBD1,TRBJ2-3,TGTGCCAGCAGCTTGGGAGGCAGGGGGCTGGGTTTGGATACGCAGTATTTT,CASSLGGRGLGLDTQYF
TRBV6-5,TRBD2,TRBJ2-2,TGTGCCAGCAGCAAAGGGAGGGCGGGCACCGGGGAGCTGTTTTTT,CASSKGRAGTGELFF
TRBV6-1,TRBD1,TRBJ1-4,TGTGCCAGCAGGGGGACAGGGGGCATTTATGAAAAACTGTTTTTT,CASRGTGGIYEKLFF